The clone carrying this T cell receptor beta chain showed up just a few times. The antigen remains undetermined. RNA transcripts served as template for amplifying TCR beta CDR3 sequences. Second-round multiplex PCR followed a first-round RT-PCR using HTBI primers. In TCRdb, the multiplex PCR reads were re-called with MiXCR into one record per CDR3 protein. The table records over a million distinct CDR3 sequences, about two fifths of them present only once. None of the included patients had other autoimmune diseases, uncontrolled infections, pregnancy or lactation, as these led to exclusion. This record belongs to a study of Graves' ophthalmopathy and Graves' hyperthyroidism. Germline-derived CDR1 and CDR2 are SGHDN and FVKESK. The CDR3 length is 14 residues. V was trimmed by 0 bases and J by 4 bases, leaving 9 bases between them. Study-wide results and limits: Ophthalmopathy and stable hyperthyroidism were discriminated by a 13-signature model, with roughly 86% sensitivity and 70% to 84% specificity.

Sequencing was done on a sample of peripheral blood or thyroid tissue (not recorded which). This TCR was sampled from an adult man with Graves' hyperthyroidism. V is TRBV14 and J is TRBJ1-2, with D uncertain. The CDR3 DNA follows: TGTGCCAGCAGCCAAGATGGGATCCTCTATGGCTACACCTTC. It codes for CASSQDGILYGYTF.